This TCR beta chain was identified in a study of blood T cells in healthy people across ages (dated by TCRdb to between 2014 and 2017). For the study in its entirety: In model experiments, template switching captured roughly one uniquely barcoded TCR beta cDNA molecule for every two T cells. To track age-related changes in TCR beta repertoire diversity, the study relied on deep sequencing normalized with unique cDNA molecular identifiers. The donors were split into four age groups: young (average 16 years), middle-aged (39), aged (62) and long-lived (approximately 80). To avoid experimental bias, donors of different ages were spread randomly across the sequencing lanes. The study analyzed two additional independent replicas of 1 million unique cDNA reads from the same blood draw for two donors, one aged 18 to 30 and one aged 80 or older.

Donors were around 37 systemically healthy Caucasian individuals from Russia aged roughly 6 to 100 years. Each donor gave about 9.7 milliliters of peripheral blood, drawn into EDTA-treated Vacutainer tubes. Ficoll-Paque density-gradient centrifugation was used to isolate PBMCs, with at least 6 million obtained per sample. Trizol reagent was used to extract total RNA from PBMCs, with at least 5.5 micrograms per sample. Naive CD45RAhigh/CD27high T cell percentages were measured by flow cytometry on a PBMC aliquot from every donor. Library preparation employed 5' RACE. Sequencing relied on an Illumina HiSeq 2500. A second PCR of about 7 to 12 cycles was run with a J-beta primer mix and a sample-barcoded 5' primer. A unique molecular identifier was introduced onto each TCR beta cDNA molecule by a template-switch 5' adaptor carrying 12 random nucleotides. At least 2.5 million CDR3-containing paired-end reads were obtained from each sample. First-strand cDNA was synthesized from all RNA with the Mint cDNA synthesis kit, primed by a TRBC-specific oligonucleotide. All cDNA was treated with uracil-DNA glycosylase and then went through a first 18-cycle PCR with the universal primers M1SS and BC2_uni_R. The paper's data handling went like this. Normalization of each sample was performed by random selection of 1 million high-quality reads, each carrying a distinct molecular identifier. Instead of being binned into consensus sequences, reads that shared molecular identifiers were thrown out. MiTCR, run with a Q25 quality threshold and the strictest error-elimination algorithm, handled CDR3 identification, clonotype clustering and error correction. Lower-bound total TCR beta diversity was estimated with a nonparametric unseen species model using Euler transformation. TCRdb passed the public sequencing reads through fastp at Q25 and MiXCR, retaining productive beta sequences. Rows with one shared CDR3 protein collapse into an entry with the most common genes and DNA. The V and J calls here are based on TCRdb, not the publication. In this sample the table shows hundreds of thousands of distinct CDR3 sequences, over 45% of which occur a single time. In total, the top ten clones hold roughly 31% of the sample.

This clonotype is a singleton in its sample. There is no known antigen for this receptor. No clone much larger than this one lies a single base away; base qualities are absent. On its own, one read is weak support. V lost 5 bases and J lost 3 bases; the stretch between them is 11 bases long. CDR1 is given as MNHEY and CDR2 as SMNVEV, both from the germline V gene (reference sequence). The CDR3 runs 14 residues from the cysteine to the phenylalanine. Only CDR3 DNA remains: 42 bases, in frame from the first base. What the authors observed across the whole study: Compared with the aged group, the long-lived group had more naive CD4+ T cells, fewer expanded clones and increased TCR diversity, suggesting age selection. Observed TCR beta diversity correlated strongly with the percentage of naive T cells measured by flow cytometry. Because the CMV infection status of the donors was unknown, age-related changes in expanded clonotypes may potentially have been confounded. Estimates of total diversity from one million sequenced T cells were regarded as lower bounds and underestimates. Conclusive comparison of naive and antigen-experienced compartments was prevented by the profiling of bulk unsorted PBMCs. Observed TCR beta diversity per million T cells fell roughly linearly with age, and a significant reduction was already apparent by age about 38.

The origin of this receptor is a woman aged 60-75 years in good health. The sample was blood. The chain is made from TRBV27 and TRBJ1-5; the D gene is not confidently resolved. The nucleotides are TGTGCCAGCAGTCCTCAGATGTTCAATCAGCCCCAGCATTTT. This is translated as CASSPQMFNQPQHF.